The 23 T cell receptor beta chains below were found in one sample sequenced in a study of human T cells and chemical hapten exposure. TCRdb recomputed calls from the RACE reads with MiXCR, one row per CDR3 protein. The table shows more than 300,000 distinct CDR3 sequences, with around 5% occurring only once. This sample's time point: pre-sensitization, week 0. The treatment: therapeutic diphenylcyclopropenone sensitization with weekly scalp DPC. The material was whole blood, obtained in connection with sensitization to the hapten diphenylcyclopropenone (DPC). All receptors derive from a woman aged 18-35 years with alopecia areata. Some clones in this sample may be carry-over from other donors' samples.

The chain has TRBV7-2 and TRBJ1-1; 7 bases are shared with TRBD1. This CDR3 region has 14 residues. Trimming removed 6 bases from V and 0 bases from J; junction bases left unmatched: 4. The V gene's germline CDR1 is SGHTA and CDR2 FQGNSA. The DNA of the CDR3 is TGTGCCAGCAGGACAGGGAACATGAACACTGAAGCTTTCTTT. Protein product: CASRTGNMNTEAFF.

In its sample, this clonotype was seen many times. The rearrangement links TRBV7-2 to TRBJ2-1; TRBD2 is a possible D gene (6 bases). This CDR3 comprises 16 residues. The germline V gene has CDR1 SGHTA and CDR2 FQGNSA. V dropped 4 bases and J dropped 9 bases, with 22 bases sitting between them. CDR3 amino acids: CASSSGTPGLASEQFF. In DNA, the CDR3 is TGTGCCAGCAGCTCCGGGACTCCCGGTCTGGCGAGTGAGCAGTTCTTC.

This clonotype was recorded many times. This chain connects TRBV9 to TRBJ2-7; D unclear. CDR1 is SGDLS, CDR2 YYNGEE, per germline. With 1 base removed from V and 3 bases from J, the gap between germline ends came to 17 bases. This CDR3 has 16 residues. This chain's CDR3 is CASSVIGYTTRYEQYF. In nucleotides, the CDR3 is TGTGCCAGCAGCGTAATCGGCTATACTACCCGCTACGAGCAGTACTTC.

This clonotype was detected many times. This rearrangement joins TRBV25-1 to TRBJ2-2; D is perhaps TRBD2 (6 bases). Germline CDR1 reads MGHDK; CDR2 reads SYGVNS. V lost 6 bases and J lost 6, with 17 bases in between. The CDR3 loop spans 15 amino acids. CDR3 nucleotides: TGTGCCAGCAGCCCCCGGCGGGGCTTCCCCGGGGAGCTGTTTTTT. Protein: CASSPRRGFPGELFF.

This sequence joins TRBV11-2 and TRBJ1-6, with D hard to call. This CDR3 is 18 amino acids long. V shed 1 base and J shed 1 base, with 14 bases lying between them. Germline assignment: CDR1 SGHAT and CDR2 FQNNGV. The CDR3 coding sequence is TGTGCCAGCAGCTTAGTTTTTGAACCGGGGTCCTATAATTCACCCCTCCACTTT. It specifies CASSLVFEPGSYNSPLHF.

This clonotype turned up a few times. The V and J genes are TRBV27 and TRBJ1-1; D remains ambiguous. The germline gives CDR1 MNHEY, CDR2 SMNVEV (reference sequence). Deletions cut 2 bases from V and 4 bases from J, with 11 bases between. There are 14 residues in the CDR3. CDR3 in DNA: TGTGCCAGCAGTTTAGGTTTTAATCCCACTGAAGCTTTCTTT. It encodes CASSLGFNPTEAFF.

This clonotype was seen repeatedly, ten times or more. V gene TRBV2 combines with J gene TRBJ1-4; D unresolved. Germline assignment: CDR1 SNHLY and CDR2 FYNNEI. This CDR3 has 16 amino acids. With 6 bases removed from V and 0 bases from J, the gap between germline ends came to 14 bases. The CDR3 reads CASSRTAAATNEKLFF. The CDR3 region has the DNA TGTGCCAGCAGCCGGACTGCAGCAGCAACTAATGAAAAACTGTTTTTT.

This clonotype was recorded many times. The chain has TRBV20-1 and TRBJ2-3; 11 positions match TRBD2. This CDR3 has 16 amino acids. J was trimmed by 2 bases and V by 2 bases; bases with no gene match: 6. Looked up from germline, CDR1 is DFQATT and CDR2 is SNEGSKA (reference sequence). The CDR3: CSARTSSGGTTDTQYF. The CDR3 DNA follows: TGCAGTGCTAGAACATCTAGCGGGGGGACCACAGATACGCAGTATTTT.

The gene calls are TRBV11-1 and TRBJ1-1; 10 bases align to TRBD1. There are 15 residues in the CDR3. The V and J ends lost 3 bases and 6 bases, in that order; junction bases with no gene match: 7. CDR1 and CDR2 (germline): SGHAT, FQDESV (reference sequence). This CDR3 is CASSFGQGGNAEAFF. CDR3 nucleotides: TGTGCCAGCAGCTTCGGACAGGGGGGGAATGCTGAAGCTTTCTTT.

The sample holds a few counts of this clonotype. This rearrangement joins TRBV18 to TRBJ1-2; 7 bases agree with TRBD1. This CDR3 spans 14 amino acids. The germline gives CDR1 KGHSH, CDR2 LQKENI. Germline trimming cut 5 bases from V and 2 bases from J; bases unmatched to any gene: 5. CDR3 residues: CASSGPGQNYGYTF. The CDR3 DNA reads TGTGCCAGCTCAGGTCCGGGACAGAACTATGGCTACACCTTC.

The chain uses TRBV5-8 and TRBJ2-7; D is unclear. Germline CDR1 reads SGHTS; CDR2 reads YDEGEE. The CDR3 has 12 amino acids. Trimming stripped 4 bases from V and 3 bases from J, with 8 bases between. The CDR3 protein is CASSLLNYEQYF. The CDR3, as DNA: TGTGCCAGCAGCCTATTAAACTACGAGCAGTACTTC.

A word on this clonotype: This may be a read error, as it is one base from a much larger clone. The chain combines TRBV18 with TRBJ2-3; no firm D call. CDR3 length: 14 residues. Germline CDR1 KGHSH, CDR2 LQKENI. CDR3 bases: TGTGTCAGCTCACCCACCTCCTCGCGCAATACGCAGTATTTT. The encoded protein is CVSSPTSSRNTQYF.

This clonotype was seen repeatedly, ten times or more. This chain's CDR3 is CASSHTGGLNTEAFF. CDR3 DNA sequence: TGCGCCAGCAGCCACACAGGGGGCTTGAACACTGAAGCTTTCTTT. The chain employs TRBV4-1 and TRBJ1-1; 9 nucleotides agree with TRBD1. The length of the CDR3 is 15 residues. Germline trimming cut 3 bases from V and 0 bases from J; bases unmatched to any gene: 2. Germline V gives CDR1 MGHRA, CDR2 YSYEKL.

This clonotype was counted at least ten times. The chain recombines TRBV5-1 with TRBJ2-1, with D possibly TRBD2 on 7 matching bases. With 0 bases removed from V and 4 bases from J, the gap between germline ends came to 11 bases. This CDR3 comprises 15 residues. Germline V gives CDR1 SGHRS, CDR2 YFSETQ. CDR3 amino acids: CASSLGGGGYNEQFF. The CDR3 DNA reads as TGCGCCAGCAGCTTGGGCGGGGGCGGATACAATGAGCAGTTCTTC.

The table lists this clonotype with many counts. In DNA, the CDR3 is TGTGCCAGCAGCTTAAGTGGGCAGGTTGAATACGAGCAGTACTTC. It translates to CASSLSGQVEYEQYF. The chain recombines TRBV7-2 with TRBJ2-7; D remains ambiguous. Looked up from germline, CDR1 is SGHTA and CDR2 is FQGNSA. Trimming took 2 bases from V and 4 from J, leaving 15 bases between them. The CDR3 contains 15 residues.

The sample holds a few counts of this clonotype. The rearrangement uses TRBV3-1 and TRBJ2-1; 7 bases map to TRBD2. The CDR3 consists of 15 residues. V was pared by 3 bases and J by 2 bases, with 4 bases of the junction left unmatched. Germline CDR1 LGHDT, CDR2 YNNKEL (reference sequence). CDR3 sequence (DNA): TGTGCCAGCAGCCAGGGCGGGGGTACCTACAATGAGCAGTTCTTC. It codes for CASSQGGGTYNEQFF.

This clonotype was detected a few times. The rearrangement uses TRBV20-1 and TRBJ1-1, with a possible D match to TRBD1 (5 bases). Trimming left V 0 bases short and J 1 base short, with 15 bases between. The CDR3 totals 16 residues. Per the germline V gene, CDR1 is DFQATT and CDR2 is SNEGSKA (reference sequence). The CDR3 DNA sequence: TGCAGTGCTAGAGATGGCGAGAGGGACGAGAACACTGAAGCTTTCTTT. It yields the protein CSARDGERDENTEAFF.

This clonotype was counted many times. The chain couples TRBV2 to TRBJ1-4, with D uncertain. Trimming took off 6 bases at V and 8 bases at J, with 7 bases between the two ends. There are 11 residues in the CDR3. CDR1 is SNHLY and CDR2 is FYNNEI in the germline V gene. DNA for the CDR3: TGTGCCAGCAGCGAACCCGAAAAACTGTTTTTT. Translation: CASSEPEKLFF.

This CDR3 is CANSESGANVLTF. The CDR3 DNA sequence: TGTGCCAATTCGGAGTCTGGGGCCAACGTCCTGACTTTC. The chain is built from TRBV6-1 and TRBJ2-6; D is undetermined. CDR1 and CDR2 (germline): MNHNS, SASEGT. The germline V and J ends were trimmed by 10 bases and 1 base, with 8 bases remaining between them. The CDR3 consists of 13 residues.

In its sample, this clonotype was seen many times. The chain combines TRBV12-3 or TRBV12-4 with TRBJ2-5; 7 bases map to TRBD1. The CDR3 is 19 residues long. With V trimmed by 3 bases and J by 2 bases, 18 bases remained unmatched. CDR3 sequence: CASSFGLGSWDSNQETQYF. The CDR3 DNA sequence: TGTGCCAGCAGTTTCGGTCTTGGGTCCTGGGACAGTAATCAAGAGACCCAGTACTTC.

This clonotype was recorded at least ten times. V gene TRBV6-1 combines with J gene TRBJ1-4; the match to TRBD1 covers 10 bases. The CDR3 spans 18 residues. Per the germline V gene, CDR1 is MNHNS and CDR2 is SASEGT. V was pared by 2 bases and J by 8 bases, with 14 bases of the junction left unmatched. The CDR3 sequence is CASSEFGTGERTREKLFF. CDR3 in DNA: TGTGCCAGCAGTGAATTTGGGACAGGGGAACGGACTCGGGAAAAACTGTTTTTT.

In this sample, this clonotype turned up a few times. V and J are TRBV5-5 and TRBJ2-7; a weak D match, TRBD2 (5 bases). Germline lookup yields CDR1 SGHKS and CDR2 YYEKEE (reference sequence). V lost 2 bases and J lost 5, with 11 bases in between. This CDR3 spans 13 amino acids. DNA for the CDR3: TGTGCCAGCAGCTTCCTCTCGGGGAACGAGCAGTACTTC. This codes for CASSFLSGNEQYF.

This clonotype has just a few counts. The chain joins TRBV12-3 or TRBV12-4 to TRBJ2-7, with 8 positions matching TRBD1. The trim removed 10 bases at V and 6 bases at J, leaving 14 bases unmatched. The CDR3 is 14 amino acids. CDR3 in DNA: TGTGCCACCCGCGGTGATGGACAGGGTACCGAGCAGTACTTC. It translates to CATRGDGQGTEQYF.